This is a list of T cell receptor beta chains from one sample in a study of T cells after yellow fever vaccination. TCRdb re-derived calls from the 5' RACE reads in MiXCR, one entry per CDR3 protein. Of approximately 510,000 distinct CDR3 sequences listed, 21% are singletons. Specimen: PBMCs, collected more than 20 days after the first yellow fever vaccination. The receptors derive from a man between 18 and 35 years old who received the YFV17D yellow fever vaccine. Each CDR3 is given with its conserved first and last residue. A D gene is named only where the DNA matches it firmly. Rows may omit the clone size; those that give it use once, few, many or a size class.

>.|few|TRBV2|TRBJ2-2
TGTGCCAGCAGTGGATATGAAGAGCTGTTTTTT
CASSGYEELFF
>TRBD1|few|TRBV7-2|TRBJ2-1
TGTGCCAGCAGCTTACGTGGACAGGCTAATGAGCAGTTCTTC
CASSLRGQANEQFF
>TRBD2|.|TRBV7-2|TRBJ2-3
TGTGCCAGCAGCTTAGGGCCAGCGGGGCACACAGATACGCAGTATTTT
CASSLGPAGHTDTQYF
>.|.|TRBV18|TRBJ2-5
TGTGCCAGCTCACTCATAATAACCAACCAAGAGACCCAGTACTTC
CASSLIITNQETQYF
>TRBD1|few|TRBV7-2|TRBJ1-5
TGTGCCAGCAGCCCAGGGACAGCGTATAGCAATCAGCCCCAGCATTTT
CASSPGTAYSNQPQHF
>TRBD2|.|TRBV12-3/TRBV12-4|TRBJ2-1
TGTGCCAGTACCGTAGCGGGGGTCAACAATGAGCAGTTCTTC
CASTVAGVNNEQFF
>.|few|TRBV4-2|TRBJ2-6
TGTGCCAGTTTCGGCGGGGCCAACGTCCTGACTTTC
CASFGGANVLTF
>TRBD1|.|TRBV7-9|TRBJ2-1
TGTGCCAGCAGCGCCCGGACAGGGGATGAGCAGTTCTTC
CASSARTGDEQFF
>TRBD1|many|TRBV7-9|TRBJ2-1
TGTGCCAGCACCTCGACAGGGGGTATCGAGCAGTTCTTC
CASTSTGGIEQFF
>.|.|TRBV5-1|TRBJ2-1
TGCGCCAGCAGCTTGGTGGCTAGCGTTGACAATGAGCAGTTCTTC
CASSLVASVDNEQFF
>TRBD1|many|TRBV6-1|TRBJ2-7
TGTGCCAGCAGAGACAGGGGGCCCTACGAGCAGTACTTC
CASRDRGPYEQYF
>TRBD2|.|TRBV7-6|TRBJ2-1
TGTGCCAGCAGGGCTAGCGGGGATCTCTCCTCCTACAATGAGCAGTTCTTC
CASRASGDLSSYNEQFF
>.|few|TRBV18|TRBJ2-3
TGTGCCAGCTCACCACCAGGGAAAAATACGCAGTATTTT
CASSPPGKNTQYF
>.|many|TRBV2|TRBJ2-1
TGTGCCAGCAGTGAAGTGGCAGGAGGTTCCTACAATGAGCAGTTCTTC
CASSEVAGGSYNEQFF
>.|.|TRBV4-1|TRBJ2-2
TGCGCCAGCAGCCAGAATACCGGGCCACGCACCGGGGAGCTGTTTTTT
CASSQNTGPRTGELFF
>.|.|TRBV12-3/TRBV12-4|TRBJ2-3
TGTGCCACCTCCGGGCCCTCGGATACGCAGTATTTT
CATSGPSDTQYF
>TRBD2|.|TRBV10-2|TRBJ2-7
TGCGCCAGCACCGGACTAGCCATCGAGAGCTACGAGCAGTACTTC
CASTGLAIESYEQYF
>.|few|TRBV5-5|TRBJ2-2
TGTGCCAGCAGCCCTACCGGGACATCAACCGGGGAGCTGTTTTTT
CASSPTGTSTGELFF
>.|.|TRBV7-2|TRBJ2-4
TGTGCCAGCAGCTCGCCAGGTCTAGCCAAAAACATTCAGTACTTC
CASSSPGLAKNIQYF
>.|.|TRBV29-1|TRBJ2-7
TGCAGCGTTAACCAGGTCGGGCTGGAGCAGTACTTC
CSVNQVGLEQYF
>TRBD2|few|TRBV6-2/TRBV6-3|TRBJ2-2
TGTGCCAGCACCCCTGGACTAGCGAACACCGGGGAGCTGTTTTTT
CASTPGLANTGELFF
>.|few|TRBV7-2|TRBJ2-4
TGTGCCAGCAGCTTAGACTGGACAGCCTTAATTCAGTACTTC
CASSLDWTALIQYF
>.|few|TRBV7-9|TRBJ2-5
TGTGCCAGCAGTCCCCCTTGGGACGGACAAGAGACCCAGTACTTC
CASSPPWDGQETQYF
>.|.|TRBV12-3/TRBV12-4|TRBJ2-4
TGTGCCAGCAGTTTAGTAGATTATCAGTACTTC
CASSLVDYQYF
>.|.|TRBV7-9|TRBJ1-2
TGTGCCAGCAGCTTCGAGGGACGGTACTATGGCTACACCTTC
CASSFEGRYYGYTF
>.|few|TRBV20-1|TRBJ2-4
TGCAGTGCTTATTACAACCTTAAAAACATTCAGTACTTC
CSAYYNLKNIQYF
>TRBD2|many|TRBV6-2/TRBV6-3|TRBJ2-5
TGTGCCAGCAGTTACCGACCTTGGACTAGCCTCGGGGAGACCCAGTACTTC
CASSYRPWTSLGETQYF
>TRBD2|few|TRBV5-1|TRBJ2-7
TGCGCCAGCAGCTTGGAGTCGGGACTAGCGGTATACGAGCAGTACTTC
CASSLESGLAVYEQYF
>.|.|TRBV12-3/TRBV12-4|TRBJ2-5
TGTGCCAGCAGTTTCGTGCCCAGGACCCAGTACTTC
CASSFVPRTQYF
>TRBD1|.|TRBV6-1|TRBJ2-3
TGTGCCAGCAGTATGCGGATGGGACAGGGGTTCACAGATACGCAGTATTTT
CASSMRMGQGFTDTQYF
>.|.|TRBV20-1|TRBJ2-3
TGCAGTGCTAGAGATTGGGCTACTAGCACAGATACGCAGTATTTT
CSARDWATSTDTQYF
>TRBD2|.|TRBV20-1|TRBJ2-7
TGCAGTGCAAAGTTAGCGGGGCCCTCCTACGAGCAGTACTTC
CSAKLAGPSYEQYF
>TRBD1|few|TRBV29-1|TRBJ2-7
TGCAGCGTTGAATTGGACAGGGGGTACGAGCAGTACTTC
CSVELDRGYEQYF
>TRBD1|.|TRBV11-2|TRBJ1-1
TGTGCCAGCAGTAAACAGGGGAGGTTCGCTGAAGCTTTCTTT
CASSKQGRFAEAFF
>.|.|TRBV20-1|TRBJ2-5
TGCAGTGCTCAAAGGACAGCGCAAGAGACCCAGTACTTC
CSAQRTAQETQYF
>.|.|TRBV9|TRBJ2-5
TGTGCCAGCAGCTCCTGGGGCGGGGGCTCCGGGGAGACCCAGTACTTC
CASSSWGGGSGETQYF
>.|.|TRBV29-1|TRBJ2-3
TGCAGCGTTGAAAAAGGTCTCCCCAGGCGGGATACGCAGTATTTT
CSVEKGLPRRDTQYF
>.|few|TRBV6-1|TRBJ2-5
TGTGCCAGCACCGTGCTGTGGCCAAGCAAAGAGACCCAGTACTTC
CASTVLWPSKETQYF
>TRBD1|many|TRBV20-1|TRBJ2-7
TGCAGTGCTAGACCACAGGGGTTGACCTACGAGCAGTACTTC
CSARPQGLTYEQYF
>.|.|TRBV7-9|TRBJ2-3
TGTGCCAGCAGCTGGGGACTCTCAGATACGCAGTATTTT
CASSWGLSDTQYF